This TCR beta chain was identified during a study of Ad26.COV2.S vaccination and SARS-CoV-2 variants. About the study: As a participant in COV1001, the donor was in the Ad26.COV2.S trial arm.

The CDR3 length is 15 residues. Germline-derived CDR1 and CDR2 are SNHLY and FYNNEI. The V end was cut by 4 bases, the J end by 0 bases, with 9 bases between. As for treatment: roughly 19 received Ad26.COV2.S at low or high dose, single or two shots; 5 received placebo; per-sample allocation not given. Specimens were obtained on day 63 following the first vaccine or placebo injection. Sequencing used immunoSEQ multiplex PCR; TCRdb keeps in-frame clones, though not all of them. The sample records fewer than 500,000 clones, about 91% being singletons. The J gene is TRBJ1-4, the V gene TRBV2, with D unresolved. The source of this sequence is a person aged 18 to 59 who received the Ad26.COV2.S COVID-19 vaccine or a placebo. Sequenced material: peripheral blood, taken in a trial of Ad26.COV2.S vaccine versus placebo. The CDR3 DNA reads TGTGCCAGCAGTGGAGGACGCACAACTAATGAAAAACTGTTTTTT. As protein: CASSGGRTTNEKLFF.